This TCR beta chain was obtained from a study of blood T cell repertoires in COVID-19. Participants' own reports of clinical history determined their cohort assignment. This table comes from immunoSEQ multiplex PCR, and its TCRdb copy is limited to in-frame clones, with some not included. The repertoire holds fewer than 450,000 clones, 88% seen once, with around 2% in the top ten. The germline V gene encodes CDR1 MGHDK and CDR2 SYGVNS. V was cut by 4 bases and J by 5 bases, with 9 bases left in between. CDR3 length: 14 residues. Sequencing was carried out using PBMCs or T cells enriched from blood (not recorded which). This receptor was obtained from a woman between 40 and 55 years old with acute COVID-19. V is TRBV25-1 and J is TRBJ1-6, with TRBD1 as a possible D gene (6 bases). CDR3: CASSVAGDNSPLHF. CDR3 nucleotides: TGTGCCAGCAGTGTGGCAGGGGATAATTCACCCCTCCACTTT.